This TCR beta chain was identified during a study of shared clonotypes between healthy human individuals. Study-level points and caveats: The study found about 4.6% of naive CD4 clonotypes shared across several donors. Sampling included only blood; tissue repertoires likely differ. Clonotype sharing among donors likely depends on sequencing depth.

Concerning this clone itself: Its antigen remains unknown.

It was CD45RO-negative cells, positively selected for CCR7, that made up naive CD8 cells, with terminally differentiated effector memory CD45RA+ cells excluded. The CDR3 is made up of 12 amino acids. Germline-derived CDR1 and CDR2 are SEHNR and FQNEAQ (reference sequence). Trimming took 7 bases from V and 5 from J; bases not matched to a gene: 3. Original processing methods: ImmunoSEQ supplied junction-only sequences lacking quality scores, so filtering was different. The method was immunoSEQ multiplex PCR; TCRdb's version includes in-frame clones alone and lacks a portion of them. V and J calls and clone size are copied from that table; D and trimming were computed from the DNA. Found here are fewer than 700,000 clones, about 95% of them singletons; the top ten hold around 0.11%.

Sequenced: naive CD8+ T cells sorted from blood. J is TRBJ2-7 and V is TRBV7-9, with TRBD2 identical over 9 bases. The sequence derives from a woman under 40 in good health. CDR3 loop: CASNAGGHEQYF. CDR3 DNA: TGTGCCAGCAACGCGGGGGGGCACGAGCAGTACTTC.